These 22 T cell receptor beta chains were sequenced from one sample in a study of T-cell reconstitution after alpha-beta-depleted transplantation in children. Unique molecular identifiers featured in how the TCRbeta library was prepared. TCRdb passed the PCR reads through MiXCR, listing each CDR3 protein once. Among about 240,000 distinct CDR3 sequences listed, about 25% were seen once. The sequenced sample was PBMCs, obtained before TCRalphabeta/CD19-depleted stem cell transplant. The receptors here all came from a girl aged 2 to 9 with Fanconi anemia, due to receive a stem cell transplant.

This sequence joins TRBV10-1 and TRBJ2-7; 14 nucleotides align to TRBD2. CDR1 is WNHNN and CDR2 is SYGVQD in the germline V gene (reference sequence). J gave up 2 bases and V 6 bases, and 6 bases lay outside the gene matches. This CDR3 is 16 amino acids long. This CDR3 is CASRGLAGEGTYEQYF. Here the CDR3 DNA reads TGCGCCAGCAGGGGACTAGCGGGAGAGGGGACCTACGAGCAGTACTTC.

The chain is built from TRBV20-1 and TRBJ2-1; 9 bases match TRBD2. In germline, CDR1 is DFQATT, CDR2 SNEGSKA (reference sequence). The CDR3 consists of 14 residues. The trim removed 6 bases at V and 4 bases at J, leaving 7 bases unmatched. The chain's CDR3 is CSAGTSPLYNEQFF. The CDR3 DNA follows: TGCAGTGCGGGGACTAGCCCGCTTTACAATGAGCAGTTCTTC.

This clonotype has a count of ten or more. The chain carries TRBV7-2 and TRBJ2-5; D is unresolved. There are 12 residues in the CDR3. The V gene lost 2 bases and the J gene lost 5 bases, with 6 bases spanning the gap. CDR1 and CDR2 (germline): SGHTA, FQGNSA. CDR3 amino acids: CASSLLRETQYF. In nucleotides, the CDR3 is TGTGCCAGCAGCTTATTACGGGAGACCCAGTACTTC. Using reference TRBV7-2 and TRBJ2-5 for the parts outside the CDR3, the full variable domain is GAGVSQSPSNKVTEKGKDVELRCDPISGHTALYWYRQSLGQGLEFLIYFQGNSAPDKSGLPSDRFSAERTGGSVSTLTIQRTQQEDSAVYLCASSLLRETQYFGPGTRLLVL.

This clonotype has a handful of counts. This rearrangement joins TRBV20-1 to TRBJ2-1; 9 positions match TRBD2. The germline gives CDR1 DFQATT, CDR2 SNEGSKA (reference sequence). This CDR3 is 13 amino acids long. Germline trimming cut 3 bases from V and 4 bases from J; bases unmatched to any gene: 1. The CDR3 reads CSASLAGYNEQFF. DNA of the CDR3: TGCAGTGCTAGCCTAGCGGGATACAATGAGCAGTTCTTC.

The genes are TRBV3-1 and TRBJ1-1; no firm D call. Germline CDR1 is LGHDT and CDR2 is YNNKEL (reference sequence). The V end was cut by 0 bases, the J end by 1 base, with 9 bases between. The CDR3 is 15 residues long. The chain's CDR3 is CASSQDLLTNTEAFF. Here the CDR3 DNA reads TGTGCCAGCAGCCAAGATCTTCTAACGAACACTGAAGCTTTCTTT.

The chain uses TRBV4-2 and TRBJ2-1, with TRBD2 matching 8 bases. The trim removed 1 base at V and 8 bases at J, leaving 10 bases unmatched. Germline loops: CDR1 LGHNA, CDR2 YNFKEQ. This CDR3 is 16 amino acids long. CDR3 DNA: TGTGCCAGCAGCCAAGGGCGGAGCGGGGGATACTATGAGCAGTTCTTC. Translation: CASSQGRSGGYYEQFF.

This clonotype turned up a few times. The CDR3 spells CSVDRNGYTF. The CDR3 DNA reads as TGCAGCGTTGACCGAAATGGCTACACCTTC. The rearrangement joins TRBV29-1 to TRBJ1-2; no reliable D call. CDR1 and CDR2 (germline): SQVTM, ANQGSEA. CDR3 length: 10 amino acids. V lost 3 bases and J 6 bases, leaving 5 bases between the germline ends.

This clonotype was found many times. The chain recombines TRBV20-1 with TRBJ2-2; 12 bases align to TRBD2. CDR1 and CDR2 from the germline V gene are DFQATT and SNEGSKA (reference sequence). The CDR3 covers 13 residues. The V gene end was trimmed by 6 bases and the J gene end by 4 bases; junction bases not matched to a gene: 0. DNA of the CDR3: TGCAGTGCGACTAGCGGGAGCACCGGGGAGCTGTTTTTT. Protein sequence: CSATSGSTGELFF.

This clonotype was recorded at least ten times. This chain connects TRBV20-1 to TRBJ2-3; possible D gene TRBD2, 6 bases. V dropped 1 base and J dropped 0 bases, with 11 bases sitting between them. The CDR3 is 15 amino acids. CDR1 and CDR2 (germline): DFQATT, SNEGSKA (reference sequence). In nucleotides, the CDR3 is TGCAGTGCTAGAGGGGGGGAGACTAGCACAGATACGCAGTATTTT. Translated, it gives CSARGGETSTDTQYF.

Only a few counts were recorded for this clonotype. The chain combines TRBV12-3 or TRBV12-4 with TRBJ1-2, with 7 bases fitting TRBD1. The CDR3 is made up of 15 amino acids. Trimming at V came to 3 bases and at J to 1 base, leaving 5 bases not matched to a gene. The CDR3 sequence: CASSFAGGGNYGYTF. For the CDR3, the DNA is TGTGCCAGCAGTTTCGCAGGGGGGGGTAACTATGGCTACACCTTC.

J is TRBJ2-3 and V is TRBV6-4, with TRBD2 identical over 12 bases. Germline values: CDR1 MRHNA, CDR2 SNTAGT. This CDR3 comprises 16 residues. Unmatched junction bases numbered 6, after V lost 6 bases and J lost 2 bases. Written as DNA, the CDR3 is TGTGCCAGCAGCGCTCTAGCGGGAGGGCCCACAGATACGCAGTATTTT. This sequence encodes CASSALAGGPTDTQYF.

J is TRBJ2-3 and V is TRBV27; D is unresolved. Germline loops: CDR1 MNHEY, CDR2 SMNVEV (reference sequence). The CDR3 has 13 residues. V was shortened by 6 bases and J by 2 bases, with 9 bases between the two germline ends. As DNA, the CDR3 is TGTGCCAGCAGCCATACACACACAGATACGCAGTATTTT. Translating it yields CASSHTHTDTQYF.

This clonotype has at least ten counts. The rearrangement joins TRBV12-3 or TRBV12-4 to TRBJ2-3; D unclear. Trimming shortened V by 2 bases and J by 0 bases, and 18 bases separated the two germline ends. The CDR3 is 18 residues long. The CDR3 loop is CASSLSATMDLSTDTQYF. CDR3 DNA: TGTGCCAGCAGTTTATCGGCAACTATGGACCTCAGCACAGATACGCAGTATTTT.

This clonotype was observed many times. The chain is built from TRBV29-1 and TRBJ2-2; the D gene is possibly TRBD1 (5 bases). CDR1 is SQVTM and CDR2 is ANQGSEA in the germline V gene. The CDR3 is 16 residues long. With 4 bases removed from V and 1 base from J, the gap between germline ends came to 16 bases. In nucleotides, the CDR3 is TGCAGCGTTGTACAGGTAGCCCCCGGGAACACCGGGGAGCTGTTTTTT. Translated: CSVVQVAPGNTGELFF.

This clonotype has just a few counts. This chain connects TRBV12-3 or TRBV12-4 to TRBJ2-7; TRBD1 aligns across 7 bases. This CDR3 region has 17 residues. V was clipped by 3 bases and J by 6 bases; unmatched bases: 17. The CDR3 loop reads CASSFYPPGTEAFEQYF. The CDR3 nucleotides are TGTGCCAGCAGTTTCTATCCTCCCGGGACAGAAGCCTTCGAGCAGTACTTC.

This clonotype occurred many times. This rearrangement joins TRBV20-1 to TRBJ1-5; D possibly corresponds to TRBD1 (5 bases). Germline V CDR1 and CDR2: DFQATT, SNEGSKA (reference sequence). CDR3 size: 13 residues. Trimming stripped 2 bases from V and 5 bases from J, with 10 bases between. CDR3 DNA sequence: TGCAGTGCTAGAAAGGGGAGGGATCAGCCCCAGCATTTT. Its translation: CSARKGRDQPQHF.

This chain connects TRBV29-1 to TRBJ2-7; 7 bases agree with TRBD2. CDR3 length: 13 residues. J was trimmed by 0 bases and V by 4 bases; bases with no gene match: 3. Per germline, CDR1 SQVTM and CDR2 ANQGSEA. CDR3 region: CSVVGGGSYEQYF. In DNA form, the CDR3 reads TGCAGCGTTGTAGGCGGGGGCTCCTACGAGCAGTACTTC.

This clonotype appeared many times. The chain has TRBV6-5 and TRBJ1-1; D remains ambiguous. This CDR3 is 16 amino acids long. V was shortened by 0 bases and J by 5 bases, with 16 bases between the two germline ends. Germline V CDR1 and CDR2: MNHEY, SVGAGI. As DNA, the CDR3 is TGTGCCAGCAGTTACTCGAATGGGGTGCGTCTAACTGAAGCTTTCTTT. Residues: CASSYSNGVRLTEAFF.

In this sample, this clonotype turned up many times. The gene calls are TRBV12-3 or TRBV12-4 and TRBJ2-7, with 10 bases identical to TRBD2. The CDR3 is 13 amino acids. Trimming took 6 bases from V and 4 from J; bases not matched to a gene: 3. CDR3 protein: CASSQLAGYEQYF. CDR3 DNA sequence: TGTGCCAGCAGCCAACTAGCGGGGTACGAGCAGTACTTC.

The chain recombines TRBV28 with TRBJ2-1; 8 nucleotides match TRBD1. The CDR3 runs 16 residues. With 4 bases clipped from V and 0 bases from J, the junction kept 5 bases outside the gene matches. Germline lookup yields CDR1 MDHEN and CDR2 SYDVKM. This CDR3 reads CASSSSGTGSYNEQFF. The CDR3 nucleotides read TGTGCCAGCAGTTCCTCCGGGACAGGCTCCTACAATGAGCAGTTCTTC.

A single count supports this clonotype. V and J are TRBV19 and TRBJ1-1; a weak D match, TRBD1 (6 bases). In germline, CDR1 is LNHDA, CDR2 SQIVND (reference sequence). The CDR3 totals 13 residues. Trimming cost V 7 bases and J 3 bases, with 12 bases left between them. The CDR3 here is CASTNREDTEAFF. CDR3 sequence (DNA): TGTGCCAGTACAAACAGGGAAGACACTGAAGCTTTCTTT.

This clonotype was seen just once. The V gene is TRBV20-1, the J gene TRBJ2-3; the D is unclear. Trimming removed 5 bases at V and 0 bases at J, with 15 bases between. CDR1 is DFQATT and CDR2 is SNEGSKA in the germline V gene (reference sequence). The length of the CDR3 is 15 residues. The DNA of the CDR3 is TGCAGTGCTGCGACCAGGACGCCTAGCACAGATACGCAGTATTTT. This gives the protein CSAATRTPSTDTQYF.